A selection of T cell receptor beta chains follows, all from one sample in a study of blood T cell repertoires in COVID-19. Sequencing was performed with immunoSEQ multiplex PCR; in TCRdb, only in-frame clones are kept and a portion is missing. Among under 200,000 clones listed, about 85% were seen once. Sequencing used peripheral blood. Every receptor here comes from a man in his sixties with COVID-19, enrolled during active disease. CDR3s include the opening cysteine and the closing phenylalanine or tryptophan. A D gene is named only where the DNA matches it firmly. Part of the rows lack a size; the others show once, few, many or a class for expanded clones.

abundance,v_gene,d_gene,j_gene,CDR3aa,CDR3nt
-,TRBV19,-,TRBJ2-7,CASSLGGGIGEQYF,TGTGCCAGTAGTCTCGGTGGGGGGATAGGGGAGCAGTACTTC
-,TRBV6-1,TRBD1,TRBJ1-2,CASSEDTGGGYGYTF,TGTGCCAGCAGTGAAGATACAGGGGGTGGCTATGGCTACACCTTC
-,TRBV14,TRBD1,TRBJ1-1,CASSRDRDTEAFF,TGTGCCAGCAGCAGGGACAGGGACACTGAAGCTTTCTTT
-,TRBV7-8,-,TRBJ1-6,CASSLEQPLPLHF,TGTGCCAGCAGCTTAGAACAGCCCCTACCCCTCCACTTT
-,TRBV12-3/TRBV12-4,-,TRBJ2-1,CASSLWVGNEQFF,TGTGCCAGCAGTTTATGGGTCGGGAATGAGCAGTTCTTC
-,TRBV7-8,-,TRBJ1-5,CASSLAAGVHQPQHF,TGTGCCAGCAGCTTAGCGGCAGGGGTCCATCAGCCCCAGCATTTT
-,TRBV2,-,TRBJ1-5,CASSREPRSNQPQHF,TGTGCCAGCAGTCGTGAGCCCAGGAGCAATCAGCCCCAGCATTTT
-,TRBV10-3,-,TRBJ1-1,CATGMVRPEAFF,TGTGCCACAGGGATGGTACGCCCTGAAGCTTTCTTT
-,TRBV19,-,TRBJ1-2,CASSPSGGNYGYTF,TGTGCCAGTAGTCCCTCCGGGGGAAACTATGGCTACACCTTC
-,TRBV4-1,TRBD1,TRBJ2-7,CASSQEWTGGYEQYF,TGCGCCAGCAGCCAAGAGTGGACAGGAGGCTACGAGCAGTACTTC
-,TRBV18,TRBD1,TRBJ1-1,CASSPDRGPNTEAFF,TGTGCCAGCTCACCGGACAGGGGACCTAACACTGAAGCTTTCTTT
-,TRBV19,TRBD1,TRBJ1-1,CASSPQGPNTEAFF,TGTGCCAGTAGTCCACAGGGGCCAAACACTGAAGCTTTCTTT
-,TRBV4-1,-,TRBJ2-7,CASSQDWATYEQYF,TGCGCCAGCAGCCAAGACTGGGCAACCTACGAGCAGTACTTC
-,TRBV9,TRBD1,TRBJ1-1,CASSVGTGGVTEAFF,TGTGCCAGCAGCGTGGGGACAGGGGGAGTAACTGAAGCTTTCTTT
few,TRBV2,TRBD1,TRBJ1-3,CASSFGQGVSGNTIYF,TGTGCCAGCAGCTTTGGACAGGGAGTTTCTGGAAACACCATATATTTT
-,TRBV9,-,TRBJ2-3,CASSVGGGPDTQYF,TGTGCCAGCAGCGTAGGGGGCGGCCCAGATACGCAGTATTTT
-,TRBV9,-,TRBJ2-3,CASSVEPQGTDTQYF,TGTGCCAGCAGCGTAGAGCCACAGGGCACAGATACGCAGTATTTT
-,TRBV5-6,TRBD1,TRBJ1-1,CASSPGQANTEAFF,TGTGCCAGCAGCCCAGGACAGGCGAACACTGAAGCTTTCTTT
-,TRBV14,-,TRBJ2-5,CASSHPLGETRETQYF,TGTGCCAGCAGCCATCCTCTCGGGGAGACTAGGGAGACCCAGTACTTC
-,TRBV14,TRBD1,TRBJ2-7,CASSLGQGSYEQYF,TGTGCCAGCAGCCTAGGACAGGGGTCGTACGAGCAGTACTTC
-,TRBV7-2,-,TRBJ1-1,CASSLERQNEAFF,TGTGCCAGCAGCTTAGAGCGACAGAACGAAGCTTTCTTT
-,TRBV2,-,TRBJ2-7,CASDQGFSAYEQYF,TGTGCCAGCGACCAGGGCTTCAGCGCCTACGAGCAGTACTTC
-,TRBV5-1,-,TRBJ1-3,CASSLSFQGSGNTIYF,TGCGCCAGCAGCTTGTCATTTCAGGGCTCTGGAAACACCATATATTTT
-,TRBV5-4,-,TRBJ1-1,CASSLGHPKNTEAFF,TGTGCCAGCAGCTTGGGACATCCGAAGAACACTGAAGCTTTCTTT
-,TRBV27,-,TRBJ1-4,CASNNGGESEKLFF,TGTGCCAGCAATAACGGGGGGGAGTCTGAAAAACTGTTTTTT
-,TRBV6-6,TRBD1,TRBJ2-7,CASRPTGGSYEQYF,TGTGCCAGCAGGCCTACAGGGGGATCCTACGAGCAGTACTTC
-,TRBV28,-,TRBJ2-3,CASSLNSLGDTQYF,TGTGCCAGCAGTTTGAACAGCCTGGGAGATACGCAGTATTTT
once,TRBV28,-,TRBJ1-4,CASSLALGGKLFF,TGTGCCAGCAGTTTGGCCCTCGGGGGGAAACTGTTTTTT
-,TRBV30,-,TRBJ2-4,CAWSGVQNIQYF,TGTGCCTGGAGTGGAGTACAAAACATTCAGTACTTC
-,TRBV4-2,-,TRBJ1-2,CASSQDPIGGSYGYTF,TGTGCCAGCAGCCAAGATCCTATAGGCGGTAGCTATGGCTACACCTTC
-,TRBV7-9,TRBD1,TRBJ2-3,CASRLQGALTDTQYF,TGTGCCAGCAGACTTCAGGGGGCTCTCACAGATACGCAGTATTTT
-,TRBV18,-,TRBJ1-1,CASSPNGEKTEAFF,TGTGCCAGCTCACCAAACGGGGAGAAAACTGAAGCTTTCTTT
-,TRBV19,-,TRBJ2-3,CASSRPLGTGSTDTQYF,TGTGCCAGTAGTAGGCCTCTCGGAACAGGGAGCACAGATACGCAGTATTTT
-,TRBV7-9,-,TRBJ2-7,CASSTRGGTYEQYF,TGTGCCAGCAGCACACGGGGCGGGACCTACGAGCAGTACTTC
few,TRBV4-3,-,TRBJ1-4,CASSQGEGIGEKLFF,TGCGCCAGCAGCCAGGGGGAGGGGATAGGGGAAAAACTGTTTTTT
-,TRBV7-5,-,TRBJ1-1,CARSTRDRARGAFF,TGTGCCAGAAGTACCCGGGACAGGGCACGCGGAGCTTTCTTT
-,TRBV28,TRBD2,TRBJ2-2,CASSFYSGKGTGELFF,TGTGCCAGCAGTTTTTATAGCGGGAAGGGCACCGGGGAGCTGTTTTTT
-,TRBV30,-,TRBJ2-1,CAWNVLFELNEQFF,TGTGCCTGGAATGTACTATTTGAGTTGAATGAGCAGTTCTTC
-,TRBV7-6,TRBD1,TRBJ2-7,CASSLASGQSSYEQYF,TGTGCCAGCAGCTTAGCTTCGGGACAGAGCTCCTACGAGCAGTACTTC
once,TRBV18,-,TRBJ2-1,CASSPVPPVQFF,TGTGCCAGCTCACCTGTCCCCCCGGTCCAGTTCTTC
-,TRBV7-2,-,TRBJ1-6,CASSVSGGVVSPLHF,TGTGCCAGCAGCGTCTCCGGAGGTGTTGTCTCACCCCTCCACTTT
-,TRBV6-6,TRBD1,TRBJ2-7,CASRIRQGVPYEQYF,TGTGCCAGCAGAATCAGACAGGGAGTGCCCTACGAGCAGTACTTC
-,TRBV11-3,-,TRBJ2-1,CASSLTVYNEQFF,TGTGCCAGCAGCTTGACAGTATACAATGAGCAGTTCTTC
-,TRBV7-3,TRBD2,TRBJ2-1,CASSLKNSGRAGNEQFF,TGTGCCAGCAGCTTAAAAAATAGCGGGAGGGCAGGCAATGAGCAGTTCTTC
-,TRBV9,-,TRBJ2-1,CASSVGATYNEQFF,TGTGCCAGCAGCGTAGGAGCTACCTACAATGAGCAGTTCTTC
once,TRBV5-1,-,TRBJ1-3,CASSLEGRGNTIYF,TGCGCCAGCAGCTTGGAGGGGCGGGGAAACACCATATATTTT
-,TRBV6-4,TRBD1,TRBJ1-5,CASSRTGDSNQPQHF,TGTGCCAGCAGTCGGACAGGGGATAGCAATCAGCCCCAGCATTTT
-,TRBV27,-,TRBJ2-7,CASSLSWQMGFEQYF,TGTGCCAGCAGTTTATCATGGCAAATGGGCTTCGAGCAGTACTTC
-,TRBV30,-,TRBJ1-6,CAWSRLGNSPLHF,TGTGCCTGGAGTCGACTTGGCAATTCACCCCTCCACTTT
-,TRBV19,-,TRBJ2-7,CASSIEPGYSYEQYF,TGTGCCAGTAGTATAGAACCAGGGTACTCCTACGAGCAGTACTTC
-,TRBV6-6,-,TRBJ1-2,CASSYSYGRQNYGYTF,TGTGCCAGCAGTTACTCGTACGGCAGGCAAAACTATGGCTACACCTTC
-,TRBV6-5,TRBD1,TRBJ1-1,CASSFRDRATEAFF,TGTGCCAGCAGTTTCCGCGACAGGGCCACTGAAGCTTTCTTT
-,TRBV5-1,TRBD1,TRBJ1-1,CASSSGDRMNTEAFF,TGCGCCAGCAGCTCGGGGGACAGAATGAACACTGAAGCTTTCTTT
-,TRBV7-6,TRBD1,TRBJ2-7,CASSLGQREQYF,TGTGCCAGCAGCTTGGGACAGCGGGAGCAGTACTTC